Listed here is a single T cell receptor beta chain. Germline CDR1 LGHNA, CDR2 YNFKEQ. The ends lost 4 bases at V and 3 bases at J; junction bases unmatched: 12. The CDR3 runs to 18 residues. TCRdb's table, derived via immunoSEQ multiplex PCR, lists solely in-frame clones and lacks some. The sample has 100,000 or so clones; 95% are singletons. The data belong to a study of technical replicates of blood from a handful of donors. Sequencing was done on a sample of T cells isolated from PBMCs. The source of this sequence is a human donor in good health. The chain uses TRBV4-2 and TRBJ2-5, with 12 bases fitting TRBD1. The CDR3 sequence: CASSLLGGTGGREETQYF. CDR3 bases: TGTGCCAGCAGCCTCCTGGGGGGGACAGGGGGCAGGGAAGAGACCCAGTACTTC.